The rows below give T cell receptor beta chains drawn from one sample of a study of monozygotic twins with inflammatory bowel disease. TCRdb re-called the 5' RACE reads and catalogs CDR3 proteins one per entry, DNA excluded. The repertoire table contains fewer than 450,000 distinct CDR3 sequences. The sample comprised blood. The receptor source for this set is a human donor with ulcerative colitis or Crohn's disease, or a healthy co-twin of an affected twin (not recorded which). The CDR3 runs from the conserved cysteine through the conserved F or W. Fields, in order: J gene, V gene, CDR3 protein.

TRBJ1-1 | TRBV7-2 | CASSLGHSGATEAFF
TRBJ2-7 | TRBV5-6 | CASSVDRAFTYEQYF
TRBJ1-6 | TRBV6-2/TRBV6-3 | CASSYLGFPNSPLHF
TRBJ1-6 | TRBV5-1 | CASSLEGSAGYNSPLHF
TRBJ2-2 | TRBV29-1 | CSVEDLQGQGRTGELFF
TRBJ2-2 | TRBV7-3 | CASSPSGVQSTGELFF
TRBJ1-1 | TRBV7-3 | CASSLTVNTEAFF
TRBJ2-7 | TRBV11-2 | CASSLVPAGLVYEQYF
TRBJ1-6 | TRBV30 | CAWSVEQGVPPPLHF
TRBJ1-1 | TRBV6-5 | CASSYPAGVAFF
TRBJ1-5 | TRBV7-2 | CASRPTGLPNQPQHF
TRBJ2-7 | TRBV6-1 | CASSRTGRGQGVFSIFEQYF
TRBJ2-1 | TRBV27 | CASSPPPGLYNEQFF
TRBJ2-7 | TRBV5-1 | CASSREAYSYEQYF
TRBJ2-7 | TRBV29-1 | CSVQGAESSYEQYF
TRBJ1-6 | TRBV11-2 | CASSLSTGTNGHF
TRBJ2-5 | TRBV5-6 | CASSWAGTYEETQYF
TRBJ2-7 | TRBV7-2 | CASSSPRDRSSYEQYF
TRBJ2-3 | TRBV6-2/TRBV6-3 | CASSYRRGQDTQYF
TRBJ2-3 | TRBV5-1 | CASSETGDTDTQYF
TRBJ2-7 | TRBV5-4 | CASSLILREEQYF
TRBJ2-7 | TRBV18 | CASSPRGNEQYF
TRBJ2-7 | TRBV6-2/TRBV6-3 | CASSYRGQLAFYEQYF
TRBJ1-2 | TRBV18 | CASSPGSGDPYPNYGYTF
TRBJ1-2 | TRBV15 | CATSGPRTGTNYGYTF
TRBJ2-4 | TRBV5-4 | CASSSKNMQYF
TRBJ2-1 | TRBV7-2 | CASRGQGSLGQFF
TRBJ2-3 | TRBV10-3 | CATRTSGGRTDTQYF
TRBJ2-1 | TRBV5-1 | CASSLGDIGNNEQFF
TRBJ2-5 | TRBV4-3 | CASSQDWREQETQYF
TRBJ1-6 | TRBV2 | CASSGGAGASPLHF
TRBJ1-2 | TRBV6-2/TRBV6-3 | CASSPTVIYGYTF
TRBJ1-3 | TRBV6-1 | CASSPVGGGYGNTIYF
TRBJ1-1 | TRBV7-3 | CASSLGGTLNTEAFF
TRBJ2-7 | TRBV5-6 | CASSLGQLAYEQYF
TRBJ2-7 | TRBV5-1 | CASSIGQGTGEQYF
TRBJ2-7 | TRBV2 | CASSEWGGGYEQYF
TRBJ2-5 | TRBV9 | CASSRQTTQETQYF
TRBJ1-6 | TRBV7-2 | CASRHDPGYNSPLHF
TRBJ1-3 | TRBV27 | CASKTDVDSGNTIYF
TRBJ2-5 | TRBV29-1 | CSVSGSGGFQETQYF
TRBJ2-1 | TRBV5-1 | CASSYLYNEQFF
TRBJ2-7 | TRBV20-1 | CSAVPWVGEQYF
TRBJ2-5 | TRBV20-1 | CSADKSREETQYF
TRBJ1-2 | TRBV3-1 | CASSHETGKANYGYTF
TRBJ2-2 | TRBV5-5 | CASNHFYQGERELFF
TRBJ2-3 | TRBV5-1 | CASSLLAAGGSDTQYF
TRBJ2-4 | TRBV3-1 | CASSQEAGRAKNIQYF
TRBJ2-1 | TRBV5-4 | CASSSLGPSYNEQFF